A selection of T cell receptor beta chains follows, all from one sample in a study of spatial heterogeneity in lung cancer. From the 5' RACE reads, TCRdb called clonotypes with MiXCR, one entry per CDR3 protein. The data show some 110,000 distinct CDR3 sequences, 12% seen once. Sequencing used PBMCs, obtained at follow-up. Receptors were obtained from a male donor with early-stage non-small cell lung cancer. CDR3s include the opening cysteine and the closing phenylalanine or tryptophan. The order of the fields is D gene, J gene, clone size, V gene, CDR3 DNA, CDR3 protein. The D gene is left open where the match is weak. Size values are once, few and many counts, or a class for expanded clones, and some rows have none.

>NA|TRBJ1-5|many|TRBV5-6
TGTGCCAGCAAAGCGTGGACGGTTAGCAATCAGCCCCAGCATTTT
CASKAWTVSNQPQHF
>NA|TRBJ2-7|NA|TRBV2
TGTGCCAGCAGCGGGGGACCCTACGAGCAGTACTTC
CASSGGPYEQYF
>NA|TRBJ2-7|NA|TRBV11-2
TGTGCCAGCAGCTTACAGGAGTTGGCCTACGAGCAGTACTTC
CASSLQELAYEQYF
>TRBD2|TRBJ2-2|NA|TRBV13
TGTGCCAGCAGCCTCAGAAGACTAGCGGGGGCTACCGGGGAGCTGTTTTTT
CASSLRRLAGATGELFF
>TRBD1|TRBJ2-7|few|TRBV19
TGTGCCAGTAGCAAGGGGACAGGTCGCGAGCAGTACTTC
CASSKGTGREQYF
>NA|TRBJ2-5|NA|TRBV7-2
TGTGCCAGCAGCTTAGAACAGGGCCTTGGGACCCAGTACTTC
CASSLEQGLGTQYF
>NA|TRBJ2-3|few|TRBV4-1
TGCGCCAGCAGTCAGACGACAGTGGCAGATACGCAGTATTTT
CASSQTTVADTQYF
>TRBD2|TRBJ2-7|few|TRBV27
TGTGCCAGCAGTCCCCGGGGAGGGTCTCGGTACGAGCAGTACTTC
CASSPRGGSRYEQYF
>NA|TRBJ2-5|NA|TRBV12-3/TRBV12-4
TGTGCCAGCAGTTTCTCGAACGGGGTTGAGACCCAGTACTTC
CASSFSNGVETQYF
>NA|TRBJ2-2|NA|TRBV6-6
TGTGCCAGCAGTTATACCGGGGCCACCGGGGAGCTGTTTTTT
CASSYTGATGELFF
>NA|TRBJ1-1|NA|TRBV3-1
TGTGCCAGCAGCCAAGATAGGTACCGGGCTTTAAAGAACACTGAAGCTTTCTTT
CASSQDRYRALKNTEAFF
>NA|TRBJ2-1|many|TRBV28
TGTGCCAGCAGTTTAGGGACGGGATACAATGAGCAGTTCTTC
CASSLGTGYNEQFF
>NA|TRBJ1-2|many|TRBV2
TGTGCCAGCAGTGAAGCAGGGCAAGTAGGCGGCTACACCTTC
CASSEAGQVGGYTF
>NA|TRBJ1-2|few|TRBV20-1
TGCAGTGTCAGGGAAGGGATAGGGTATGGCTACACCTTC
CSVREGIGYGYTF
>TRBD1|TRBJ1-2|NA|TRBV18
TGTGCCAGCTCACCTCTAGACAGGGTGAATGGCTACACCTTC
CASSPLDRVNGYTF
>TRBD1|TRBJ2-1|many|TRBV7-3
TGTGCCAGCAGCCCCCAAGGGACAGGCCGGGGTGAGCAGTTCTTC
CASSPQGTGRGEQFF
>NA|TRBJ1-2|NA|TRBV10-3
TGTGCCATCAGTGGGGAAGGGGCGAATGGCTACACCTTC
CAISGEGANGYTF
>NA|TRBJ1-4|NA|TRBV6-5
TGTGCCAGCAGTTACTCTGGCAGGCCTAATGAAAAACTGTTTTTT
CASSYSGRPNEKLFF
>TRBD1|TRBJ2-2|NA|TRBV19
TGTGCCAGTAGTCCACAGGGGGCGCGTGCCGGGGAGCTGTTTTTT
CASSPQGARAGELFF
>TRBD1|TRBJ1-5|few|TRBV7-2
TGTGCCAGCAGCCGACAGGGGGACTTTGGCAGGGCCCAGCATTTT
CASSRQGDFGRAQHF
>TRBD2|TRBJ2-2|NA|TRBV7-3
TGTGCCAGCAGCTTCGGACTAGCGGGGACGAACACCGGGGAGCTGTTTTTT
CASSFGLAGTNTGELFF
>TRBD1|TRBJ1-1|many|TRBV4-2
TGTGCCAGCAGCCAAGGTGTCAGGGGGCGAACTGAAGCTTTCTTT
CASSQGVRGRTEAFF
>TRBD1|TRBJ2-7|many|TRBV12-3/TRBV12-4
TGTGCCAGTAGACAGGGGGGGTACGAGCAGTACTTC
CASRQGGYEQYF
>NA|TRBJ1-4|many|TRBV7-6
TGTGCCAGCAGCTTAGGACAAACTTCAGCGGAAAAACTGTTTTTT
CASSLGQTSAEKLFF
>NA|TRBJ1-1|NA|TRBV3-1
TGTGCCAGCAGCCAGCCCGGACAGAACACTGAAGCTTTCTTT
CASSQPGQNTEAFF
>NA|TRBJ2-1|many|TRBV7-6
TGTGCCAGCAGCCCCTTCGGACCTTACTCCTACAATGAGCAGTTCTTC
CASSPFGPYSYNEQFF
>TRBD1|TRBJ2-7|many|TRBV28
TGTGCCAGCAACCGGGGACAGTTAATTCCCTACGAGCAGTACTTC
CASNRGQLIPYEQYF
>TRBD1|TRBJ1-6|NA|TRBV2
TGTGCCAGCAGTGAAGAGGGACAGGGAAATTCACCCCTCCACTTT
CASSEEGQGNSPLHF
>NA|TRBJ1-1|NA|TRBV5-5
TGTGCCAGCAGCCCAGGACCTCACACTGAAGCTTTCTTT
CASSPGPHTEAFF
>TRBD1|TRBJ1-2|few|TRBV5-1
TGCGCCAGCAGCTTGGCCGACAGGGCCTATGGCTACACCTTC
CASSLADRAYGYTF
>TRBD1|TRBJ2-7|few|TRBV27
TGTGCCAGCAGTCCACTTGGACAGGGCAAGGGGCACGAGCAGTACTTC
CASSPLGQGKGHEQYF
>NA|TRBJ1-1|NA|TRBV5-5
TGTGCCAGCAGCTTGTTGACAGGGAACACTGAAGCTTTCTTT
CASSLLTGNTEAFF
>NA|TRBJ2-7|many|TRBV6-2/TRBV6-3
TGTGCCAGCAGCTCCCCCGCGGGACTCTACGAGCAGTACTTC
CASSSPAGLYEQYF
>TRBD1|TRBJ1-6|few|TRBV6-5
TGTGCCAGCAGGCCCGGGACAGCTTTCTCCTATAATTCACCCCTCCACTTT
CASRPGTAFSYNSPLHF
>NA|TRBJ2-7|many|TRBV29-1
TGCAGCGTTGGAGGGTATAGCTCCTACGAGCAGTACTTC
CSVGGYSSYEQYF
>TRBD2|TRBJ2-1|many|TRBV5-1
TGCGCCAGCAGCTTGACAGCGGGGTCTTACAATGAGCAGTTCTTC
CASSLTAGSYNEQFF
>TRBD2|TRBJ2-7|many|TRBV12-3/TRBV12-4
TGTGCCAGCAGTTTAGGGCTAGCGGGTGTCCACGAGCAGTACTTC
CASSLGLAGVHEQYF
>NA|TRBJ2-7|NA|TRBV18
TGTGCCAGCTCACCACCAGGGCGGAGGGTCCACGAGCAGTACTTC
CASSPPGRRVHEQYF
>NA|TRBJ2-2|many|TRBV6-2/TRBV6-3
TGTGCCAGCAGTTTTGTCCCCGGTTTCGGGGAGCTGTTTTTT
CASSFVPGFGELFF
>NA|TRBJ2-3|NA|TRBV2
TGTGCCAGCAGAGGGGGTTTTAGCACAGATACGCAGTATTTT
CASRGGFSTDTQYF
>NA|TRBJ2-1|few|TRBV30
TGTGCCTGGAGTTGGGCGGCGGGGCGCCGATACAATGAGCAGTTCTTC
CAWSWAAGRRYNEQFF
>TRBD1|TRBJ1-2|NA|TRBV28
TGTGCCAGCAGTTTACGTACAGGGGCCTCTAACTATGGCTACACCTTC
CASSLRTGASNYGYTF
>TRBD1|TRBJ2-7|few|TRBV7-9
TGTGCCAGCAGCCGAGGGGACAGGGGGACGTACGAGCAGTACTTC
CASSRGDRGTYEQYF
>NA|TRBJ2-5|NA|TRBV30
TGTGCCGGGACCCCCGGGCAGCTGAGTGCCCAGTACTTC
CAGTPGQLSAQYF
>NA|TRBJ1-5|NA|TRBV4-2
TGTGCCAGCTCGTTGGGGTCTAGCAATCAGCCCCAGCATTTT
CASSLGSSNQPQHF
>TRBD1|TRBJ1-2|few|TRBV4-3
TGCGCCAGCAGCCAAGATGCACAGGGGAACTATGGCTACACCTTC
CASSQDAQGNYGYTF
>TRBD1|TRBJ1-6|NA|TRBV2
TGTGCCAGCAGTTTCGGACAGGGGTTCGGCGATTCACCCCTCCACTTT
CASSFGQGFGDSPLHF
>NA|TRBJ1-1|NA|TRBV10-3
TGTGCCATCAGGAAGTCGGGGGGCAGGGGATACACTGAAGCTTTCTTT
CAIRKSGGRGYTEAFF
>TRBD1|TRBJ2-7|few|TRBV27
TGTGCCAGCCTCCCCGGGACAGGGAATACCTACGAGCAGTACTTC
CASLPGTGNTYEQYF
>NA|TRBJ1-2|many|TRBV29-1
TGCAGCGTTGAAGATCCCGGACGGCCCTATGGCTACACCTTC
CSVEDPGRPYGYTF
>NA|TRBJ1-2|NA|TRBV7-2
TGTGCCAGCAGCTTAGCGGGGCAGTTTCATGGCTACACCTTC
CASSLAGQFHGYTF
>NA|TRBJ2-2|few|TRBV9
TGTGCCAGCAGCGCGTGGTGGGCGTCGGACACCGGGGAGCTGTTTTTT
CASSAWWASDTGELFF
>NA|TRBJ1-2|few|TRBV11-2
TGTGCCAGCAGCTTAGTAAGGTGGCGGGGCTCCTTTTCTGGCTACACCTTC
CASSLVRWRGSFSGYTF
>TRBD2|TRBJ2-3|few|TRBV20-1
TGCAGTGCTGTCCGGGGCGGGGGGCCTACAGATACGCAGTATTTT
CSAVRGGGPTDTQYF
>NA|TRBJ1-5|few|TRBV15
TGTGCCACCAAGGGGGTCTCAAGCAATCAGCCCCAGCATTTT
CATKGVSSNQPQHF
>TRBD2|TRBJ2-1|few|TRBV7-9
TGTGCCAGCAGCCCGGGGGGGAATGAGCAGTTCTTC
CASSPGGNEQFF
>NA|TRBJ1-4|few|TRBV7-9
TGTGCCAGCAGAAGGACAGACGAAAAACTGTTTTTT
CASRRTDEKLFF
>NA|TRBJ2-3|many|TRBV7-9
TGTGCCAGCAGCTTAGGGTCAGAAACAGATACGCAGTATTTT
CASSLGSETDTQYF
>NA|TRBJ1-6|NA|TRBV5-1
TGCGCCAGCAGCTTGGAGGCAGGGTATAATTCACCCCTCCACTTT
CASSLEAGYNSPLHF
>NA|TRBJ1-4|NA|TRBV14
TGTGCCAGCAGGCTCAGTAGCACGGAAAAACTGTTTTTT
CASRLSSTEKLFF